Described below is a single T cell receptor (beta chain) sequence and its context. Its specificity is not known. Molecular identifiers with 6-nucleotide sample barcodes were added during cDNA synthesis via template switching. TCRdb re-called the 5' RACE reads; one entry per CDR3 protein, DNA not given. Its listing shows about 85,000 distinct CDR3 sequences. This record belongs to a study of monozygotic twins with inflammatory bowel disease. General study points: In the analysis, different T cell subtypes could not be told apart. Differences in immunosuppressive treatment may have been a source of added variability in patient repertoires. Clonotype sharing was lower in IBD patients than healthy twins, most markedly with disease activity.

This clonotype originated in a human donor with ulcerative colitis or Crohn's disease, or a healthy co-twin of an affected twin (not recorded which). The specimen sequenced was blood.

The CDR3 region is CASSPWQGADGYTF. This chain links TRBV18 with TRBJ1-2; without DNA, the TCRdb call of TRBD1 cannot be checked. This CDR3 comprises 14 residues. Germline CDR1 and CDR2: KGHSH and LQKENI.